Each of the 3 T cell receptor beta chains below was sequenced from the same sample in a study of early T cells in non-severe SARS-CoV-2 infection. TCRdb reprocessed the 5' RACE reads via MiXCR and lists one record per CDR3 protein. The sample carries around 58,000 distinct CDR3 sequences, around 8% recorded once. The sequencing here drew on whole blood, taken at baseline. The receptors shown here come from an adult who was a healthcare worker with PCR-confirmed SARS-CoV-2 infection or an uninfected control (not recorded which).

This clonotype was detected many times. The chain carries TRBV9 and TRBJ2-1, with D perhaps matching TRBD2 (5 bases). CDR1 and CDR2 (germline): SGDLS, YYNGEE. V was clipped by 4 bases and J by 5 bases, with 13 bases between them. This CDR3 contains 14 residues. The CDR3 coding sequence is TGTGCCAGCAGCCTCGGGATAATGGACAATGAGCAGTTCTTC. Translating it yields CASSLGIMDNEQFF. The full variable domain, its missing parts supplied by reference TRBV9 and TRBJ2-1, is DSGVTQTPKHLITATGQRVTLRCSPRSGDLSVYWYQQSLDQGLQFLIQYYNGEERAKGNILERFSAQQFPDLHSELNLSSLELGDSALYFCASSLGIMDNEQFFGPGTRLTVL.

This clonotype has ten or more counts. This chain connects TRBV20-1 to TRBJ2-7; 7 bases are a match to TRBD1. V lost 6 bases and J lost 0; bases outside the gene matches: 11. The CDR3 has 15 amino acids. Germline V gene sequence: CDR1 DFQATT, CDR2 SNEGSKA (reference sequence). CDR3 amino acids: CSAVDRDPLSYEQYF. The CDR3, as DNA: TGCAGTGCAGTCGACAGGGATCCCCTCTCCTACGAGCAGTACTTC.

This clonotype has a handful of counts. The J gene is TRBJ2-3, the V gene TRBV18, with D possibly called TRBD1 or TRBD2 (6 bases each). CDR1 and CDR2 (germline): KGHSH, LQKENI. This CDR3 is 18 amino acids long. The ends were cut back, 3 bases at V and 0 bases at J, with 19 bases in the middle. The CDR3 DNA reads as TGTGCCAGCTCACCCAAGGTGGGGGGCCGAAAAAGCACAGATACGCAGTATTTT. Protein product: CASSPKVGGRKSTDTQYF.